The 27 T cell receptor beta chains in this list originate from one sample, sequenced in a study of cytomegalovirus exposure and HLA in healthy donors. A multiplex PCR was run with 60 Vbeta primers and 13 Jbeta primers. Generated by immunoSEQ multiplex PCR, the TCRdb table keeps only in-frame clones and is missing some. In the table there are roughly 120,000 clones, 65% to 75% of which are singletons. Sequences were obtained from PBMCs. These receptors originate from a woman aged 50 to 65 in good health and CMV-seropositive.

The V and J genes are TRBV4-1 and TRBJ1-2; 9 bases are a match to TRBD1. Losses at the gene ends were 2 bases for V and 0 bases for J; bases not matched to a gene: 4. Germline values: CDR1 MGHRA, CDR2 YSYEKL. There are 16 residues in the CDR3. The chain's CDR3 is CASSQLTGGPNYGYTF. The CDR3 bases are TGCGCCAGCAGCCAACTTACAGGGGGCCCTAACTATGGCTACACCTTC.

The chain recombines TRBV2 with TRBJ2-7, with 12 bases identical to TRBD1. The CDR3 length is 14 residues. The germline V gene has CDR1 SNHLY and CDR2 FYNNEI. J lost 4 bases, V lost 9 bases, and 7 bases had no gene match. The DNA of the CDR3 is TGTGCCAGTACTCCGGGACAGGGGGCTTACGAGCAGTACTTC. Amino acid sequence: CASTPGQGAYEQYF.

The chain joins TRBV5-6 to TRBJ2-5, with TRBD1 identical over 9 bases. CDR3 size: 13 residues. Germline-derived CDR1 and CDR2 are SGHDT and YYEEEE. V shed 4 bases, J shed 5 bases, and the junction held 3 bases outside the gene matches. CDR3 in DNA: TGTGCCAGCAGCGGGACAGGGCGCGAGACCCAGTACTTC. It translates to CASSGTGRETQYF.

The chain links TRBV7-6 to TRBJ2-3; 9 bases are shared with TRBD2. The CDR3 is 17 amino acids. Germline V gene lookup returns CDR1 SGHVS and CDR2 FNYEAQ. The junction had 9 bases not matched to a gene; V was cut back by 1 base and J by 4 bases. For the CDR3, the DNA is TGTGCCAGCAGCTTAGAAGTTCTGGGCGGGGGGGCAGATACGCAGTATTTT. Translating gives CASSLEVLGGGADTQYF.

This clone has just one count. This chain connects TRBV7-9 to TRBJ2-3, with 8 bases fitting TRBD2. The V segment lost 5 bases and the J segment 8 bases; nucleotides outside the gene matches: 15. Germline CDR1 and CDR2: SEHNR and FQNEAQ (reference sequence). The CDR3 is made up of 16 amino acids. CDR3 residues: CASSPRGSGAVGTQYF. For the CDR3, the DNA is TGTGCCAGCAGCCCACGAGGTAGCGGGGCTGTTGGTACGCAGTATTTT.

The chain carries TRBV19 and TRBJ2-5; 7 positions match TRBD1. The DNA matches TRBJ2-7 better at its end, which makes the J call doubtful. This CDR3 has 16 amino acids. The germline CDR1 and CDR2 sequences are LNHDA and SQIVND (reference sequence). This CDR3 is CASKRLHQGDNYEQYF. In DNA form, the CDR3 reads TGTGCCAGCAAAAGGTTACATCAGGGGGACAACTACGAGCAGTACTTC.

The chain uses TRBV10-1 and TRBJ2-1; 10 positions agree with TRBD2. This CDR3 comprises 15 residues. V shed 3 bases, J shed 8 bases, and the junction held 7 bases outside the gene matches. CDR1 is WNHNN, CDR2 SYGVQD, per germline (reference sequence). Here the CDR3 DNA reads TGCGCCAGCAGTGACCCAAGCGGGGGGGCGTATGAGCAGTTCTTC. Translated: CASSDPSGGAYEQFF.

The genes are TRBV28 and TRBJ1-2; the match to TRBD1 covers 11 bases. The V gene's germline CDR1 is MDHEN and CDR2 SYDVKM. V shed 6 bases and J 0 bases; nucleotides not matched to a gene: 3. The CDR3 runs to 15 residues. The chain's CDR3 is CASRQDRGPNYGYTF. As DNA, the CDR3 is TGTGCCAGCAGGCAGGACAGGGGGCCTAACTATGGCTACACCTTC.

This clone was counted once. CDR3 sequence (DNA): TGTGCCAGCTCTACGGGGACAGGGAACATTCAGTACTTC. It yields the protein CASSTGTGNIQYF. The chain carries TRBV6-5 and TRBJ2-4, with TRBD1 matching 9 bases. The CDR3 has 13 amino acids. V lost 8 bases to trimming and J lost 7 bases; unmatched junction nucleotides: 6. Per germline, CDR1 MNHEY and CDR2 SVGAGI.

The chain couples TRBV12-5 to TRBJ2-3; 9 bases map to TRBD1. The CDR3 contains 14 residues. The V gene end was trimmed by 4 bases and the J gene end by 7 bases; junction bases not matched to a gene: 6. Germline V gene data show CDR1 as LGHNT and CDR2 as FRNRAP. CDR3 region: CASGSGTGLYTQYF. The CDR3 DNA follows: TGTGCTAGTGGTTCCGGGACAGGGTTGTATACGCAGTATTTT. The entire variable domain, with the rest obtained from reference TRBV12-5 and TRBJ2-3, is as follows: DARVTQTPRHKVTEMGQEVTMRCQPILGHNTVFWYRQTMMQGLELLAYFRNRAPLDDSGMPKDRFSAEMPDATLATLKIQPSEPRDSAVYFCASGSGTGLYTQYFGPGTRLTVL.

This chain links TRBV5-1 with TRBJ2-1, with 9 bases aligning to TRBD1. The CDR3 is 15 amino acids. V shed 0 bases and J 8 bases; nucleotides not matched to a gene: 6. Germline values: CDR1 SGHRS, CDR2 YFSETQ. The CDR3 coding sequence is TGCGCCAGCAGCTTGGGACAGGGGGGTGTGGATGAGCAGTTCTTC. This gives the protein CASSLGQGGVDEQFF.

Comment on this clone: A far larger clone lies a single base away; this is likely a read error. The sample carries other DNA sequences with the same CDR3. The rearrangement joins TRBV19 to TRBJ1-2; 8 bases agree with TRBD1. Germline lookup yields CDR1 LNHDA and CDR2 SQIVND (reference sequence). This CDR3 has 14 residues. V was pared by 6 bases and J by 6 bases, with 9 bases of the junction left unmatched. The CDR3 sequence: CASRPGQGMNGYTF. In DNA form, the CDR3 reads TGTGCCAGTAGGCCTGGACAGGGAATGAATGGCTACACCTTC. Full variable domain (missing parts from reference TRBV19 and TRBJ1-2): DGGITQSPKYLFRKEGQNVTLSCEQNLNHDAMYWYRQDPGQGLRLIYYSQIVNDFQKGDIAEGYSVSREKKESFPLTVTSAQKNPTAFYLCASRPGQGMNGYTFGSGTRLTVV.

This clone was recorded once. The rearrangement links TRBV27 to TRBJ1-4; perhaps TRBD1 as D (6 bases). This CDR3 contains 15 residues. V was cut by 3 bases and J by 8 bases, with 16 bases left in between. Germline CDR1 and CDR2: MNHEY and SMNVEV (reference sequence). The CDR3 coding sequence is TGTGCCAGCAGTTTCCGGACAGCACGCTCGGAAAAACTGTTTTTT. Its protein product is CASSFRTARSEKLFF.

This clone was seen only a few times. The rearrangement joins TRBV19 to TRBJ2-7; TRBD2 matches 8 bases. V gave up 3 bases and J gave up 4 bases; unmatched junction bases: 5. The V gene's germline CDR1 is LNHDA and CDR2 SQIVND (reference sequence). The CDR3 consists of 14 residues. As DNA, the CDR3 is TGTGCCAGTAGTATTATGGTAGCGGGGTACGAGCAGTACTTC. Amino acids: CASSIMVAGYEQYF. Combining the CDR3 with reference TRBV19 and TRBJ2-7 gives the whole variable domain DGGITQSPKYLFRKEGQNVTLSCEQNLNHDAMYWYRQDPGQGLRLIYYSQIVNDFQKGDIAEGYSVSREKKESFPLTVTSAQKNPTAFYLCASSIMVAGYEQYFGPGTRLTVT.

The chain employs TRBV19 and TRBJ1-5; 10 nucleotides match TRBD1. Trimming removed 9 bases from V and 5 bases from J; junction bases left unmatched: 13. From germline, CDR1 is LNHDA and CDR2 SQIVND (reference sequence). The CDR3 has 16 amino acids. The CDR3 protein is CASAGAGTGVYQPQHF. DNA of the CDR3: TGTGCCAGCGCCGGAGCCGGGACAGGGGTGTATCAGCCCCAGCATTTT.

The chain links TRBV6-1 to TRBJ1-5, with a possible D match to TRBD1 (5 bases). The germline V gene encodes CDR1 MNHNS and CDR2 SASEGT. V dropped 3 bases and J dropped 3 bases, with 18 bases sitting between them. This CDR3 is 17 amino acids long. The CDR3 bases are TGTGCCAGCAGTGATGATGGCAGGGCACGACTCAATCAGCCCCAGCATTTT. Translated, it gives CASSDDGRARLNQPQHF.

The rearrangement joins TRBV6-6 to TRBJ1-4, with 7 bases that match TRBD1. Germline CDR1 MNHNY, CDR2 SVGAGI (reference sequence). The V segment lost 6 bases and the J segment 7 bases; nucleotides outside the gene matches: 5. CDR3 length: 13 amino acids. CDR3 nucleotides: TGTGCCAGCAGCCAGGGGGTCACTGAAAAACTGTTTTTT. This gives the protein CASSQGVTEKLFF.

The V gene is TRBV2, the J gene TRBJ1-2; D gene ambiguous. The V end lost 5 bases, the J end lost 6 bases, and 19 bases lay between the germline ends. CDR1 and CDR2 from the germline V gene are SNHLY and FYNNEI. This CDR3 comprises 15 residues. In nucleotides, the CDR3 is TGTGCCAGCAGTCCCACGGGGAGGGCCCGGAATGGCTACACCTTC. Protein: CASSPTGRARNGYTF. The full variable domain, rest sourced from reference TRBV2 and TRBJ1-2, is EPEVTQTPSHQVTQMGQEVILRCVPISNHLYFYWYRQILGQKVEFLVSFYNNEISEKSEIFDDQFSVERPDGSNFTLKIRSTKLEDSAMYFCASSPTGRARNGYTFGSGTRLTVV.

The rearrangement links TRBV6-5 to TRBJ2-7, with TRBD2 identical over 11 bases. The ends lost 4 bases at V and 5 bases at J; junction bases unmatched: 1. CDR1 is MNHEY, CDR2 SVGAGI, per germline. The CDR3 runs 13 residues. The CDR3 DNA sequence: TGTGCCAGCAGTTCGGGACTAGCGGACGAGCAGTACTTC. Protein: CASSSGLADEQYF.

The genes are TRBV6-5 and TRBJ2-1; perhaps TRBD2 as D (5 bases). From germline, CDR1 is MNHEY and CDR2 SVGAGI. CDR3 length equals 13 residues. Trimming took 6 bases from V and 6 from J, leaving 12 bases between them. CDR3 region: CASSLLRANEQFF. In DNA, the CDR3 is TGTGCCAGCAGCCTACTGAGGGCCAATGAGCAGTTCTTC.

V is TRBV2 and J is TRBJ2-1; 10 bases align to TRBD2. Germline trimming cut 11 bases from V and 4 bases from J; bases unmatched to any gene: 8. CDR3 length: 14 residues. The germline gives CDR1 SNHLY, CDR2 FYNNEI. CDR3 loop: CAGSLAGEYNEQFF. CDR3 DNA: TGTGCCGGGTCCCTAGCGGGGGAATACAATGAGCAGTTCTTC.

This sequence joins TRBV10-3 and TRBJ2-2, with no clear D. CDR3 length: 13 residues. Germline values: CDR1 ENHRY, CDR2 SYGVKD. V was cut by 5 bases and J by 8 bases, with 12 bases left in between. Here the CDR3 DNA reads TGTGCCATCAGTTCAGAGACATCTGGGGAGCTGTTTTTT. Amino acid sequence: CAISSETSGELFF.

This clone was picked up a small number of times. The chain joins TRBV7-2 to TRBJ2-7; weak D call: TRBD1 (6 bases). Germline loops: CDR1 SGHTA, CDR2 FQGNSA. The ends were cut back, 1 base at V and 2 bases at J, with 9 bases in the middle. The CDR3 loop spans 14 amino acids. CDR3 loop: CASSLVGGPYEQYF. CDR3 sequence (DNA): TGTGCCAGCAGCTTAGTTGGGGGCCCCTACGAGCAGTACTTC.

The chain recombines TRBV2 with TRBJ2-7, with 11 positions matching TRBD2. Trimming took 6 bases from V and 0 from J; bases not matched to a gene: 13. This CDR3 has 18 residues. CDR1 and CDR2 (germline): SNHLY, FYNNEI. CDR3 DNA sequence: TGTGCCAGCAGGGGGTTTAGACTAGCGGGGATTAACTCCTACGAGCAGTACTTC. This codes for CASRGFRLAGINSYEQYF. Complete variable domain (other parts from reference TRBV2 and TRBJ2-7): EPEVTQTPSHQVTQMGQEVILRCVPISNHLYFYWYRQILGQKVEFLVSFYNNEISEKSEIFDDQFSVERPDGSNFTLKIRSTKLEDSAMYFCASRGFRLAGINSYEQYFGPGTRLTVT.

This clone was recorded at least ten times. This chain connects TRBV20-1 to TRBJ2-3, with TRBD2 as a possible D gene (6 bases). Germline V gene sequence: CDR1 DFQATT, CDR2 SNEGSKA (reference sequence). CDR3 length equals 10 residues. Trimming pared 6 bases from V and 6 bases from J, leaving 7 bases between. The CDR3 nucleotides read TGCAGTGCCGGAGGGGATACGCAGTATTTT. It translates to CSAGGDTQYF.

This clone was detected only once. The chain carries TRBV5-1 and TRBJ1-1, with 8 nucleotides matching TRBD1. The ends lost 7 bases at V and 1 base at J; junction bases unmatched: 9. CDR3 size: 15 residues. From germline, CDR1 is SGHRS and CDR2 YFSETQ. The DNA for the CDR3 is TGCGCCAGCCACGACAGGGGATCATCGAACACTGAAGCTTTCTTT. This sequence encodes CASHDRGSSNTEAFF.

This clone was seen only a few times. This chain joins TRBV4-1 and TRBJ1-4, with D tentatively TRBD1 (6 bases). There are 17 residues in the CDR3. CDR1 and CDR2 (germline): MGHRA, YSYEKL. With 0 bases removed from V and 4 bases from J, the gap between germline ends came to 15 bases. Written as DNA, the CDR3 is TGCGCCAGCAGCCAAGAAATCTCCCAACAGGGTAATGAAAAACTGTTTTTT. Protein product: CASSQEISQQGNEKLFF.